This T cell receptor (beta chain) was captured in a study of T-cell reconstitution after alpha-beta-depleted transplantation in children. Overall study findings and caveats: One year post-transplant, T-cell counts and diversity were largely derived from T cells produced anew.

CDR3 size: 15 residues. V shed 6 bases, J shed 3 bases, and the junction held 6 bases outside the gene matches. CDR1 is SGHAT and CDR2 is FQNNGV in the germline V gene. TCRbeta library preparation incorporated unique molecular identifiers. Each CDR3 protein gets one entry after TCRdb re-called the PCR reads with MiXCR. The sample lists around 440,000 distinct CDR3 sequences; around 15% were seen once. Turning to this clonotype: As yet, its antigen is unknown.

This chain joins TRBV11-2 and TRBJ2-1, with 9 positions matching TRBD1. The source is a boy younger than two who had a stem cell transplant for Wiskott-Aldrich syndrome, so the T cells may come from the graft donor. The specimen comprised PBMCs, mostly from graft donor cells, sampled 360 days after TCRalphabeta/CD19-depleted stem cell transplant. For the CDR3, the DNA is TGTGCCAGCAGGCCCGGGACAGGGCGCTACAATGAGCAGTTCTTC. Its protein is CASRPGTGRYNEQFF.